The TCR beta chain under discussion was sequenced for a study of blood T cell repertoires in COVID-19 (dated by TCRdb to 2018 to 2021). Broadly, across the study: Collaborator samples came from the United States, Italy and Spain and covered acute and convalescent phases of COVID-19. The material from the prospective study consisted of cDNA or gDNA derived from T cells, B-cell-depleted T cells, or PBMCs. The dataset comprised deeply sampled blood TCRbeta repertoires from subjects exposed to, actively infected with, or recovered from COVID-19. The repertoires were released in a freely available public database meant as a resource for research on the immune response to SARS-CoV-2. Samples came from the ongoing ImmuneRACE study (first 160 participants) plus 1,254 subjects from 6 global collaborators. Sample metadata almost always included a de-identified subject ID, COVID-19 status, age in years and sex. Where HLA class I and class II types were available, the types were taken from metadata supplied by the sample provider, not from assay-based typing. General study outcomes and caveats: The amount of clinical and demographic metadata varied by source and participant and was provided uncurated.

TCRbeta CDR3 regions were amplified from genomic DNA by means of the immunoSEQ Assay, a bias-controlled multiplex PCR. The authors' pipeline ran thus. Nucleated cell counts per sample were estimated from amplification of reference gene primers within the assay. To quantify the absolute abundance of each unique TCRbeta CDR3 rearrangement, sequence reads were collapsed and filtered. For each sample, productive Simpson clonality was calculated as the square root of Simpson's diversity index over productive rearrangements. Sourced from immuneACCESS, this table was stored by TCRdb with only in-frame sequences that have V and J called. A share of the clones is absent; for the studies checked, an unresolved V gene accounts for under half, and the remainder has no known explanation. For V, J and clone size, that table is used; D and trimming come from the DNA. Here the sample has under 200,000 clones; roughly 87% occur a single time. The ten top clones hold approximately 6.1% of the sample.

Whole blood was collected in K2EDTA tubes by collaborating institutions according to the institutions' own protocols. For TCRbeta analysis, collaborators shipped samples in one of three forms: frozen whole blood, isolated PBMCs, or DNA extracted from either of those sample types. A remark on this clone: Its recognized antigen is unknown. Base qualities are not recorded, but no much larger clone differs from it by a single base.

The CDR3 measures 11 amino acids from cysteine to phenylalanine. Kept here is only the CDR3 DNA, which spans 33 bases and is read in frame from base 1. V loses 6 bases of germline sequence and J loses 8 bases, and the interval between the two ends is 13 bases. CDR1 and CDR2 are drawn from the germline V gene (reference sequence): DFQATT, SNEGSKA. The sequence was obtained from a woman aged 40 to 50 with acute or convalescent COVID-19. Sequenced sample: peripheral blood. Recombination joined TRBV20-1 with TRBJ1-2; the D segment cannot be called with confidence. CDR3 region: CSASGLSGYTF. Read as DNA, the sequence is TGCAGTGCGTCGGGGTTGTCCGGCTACACCTTC.